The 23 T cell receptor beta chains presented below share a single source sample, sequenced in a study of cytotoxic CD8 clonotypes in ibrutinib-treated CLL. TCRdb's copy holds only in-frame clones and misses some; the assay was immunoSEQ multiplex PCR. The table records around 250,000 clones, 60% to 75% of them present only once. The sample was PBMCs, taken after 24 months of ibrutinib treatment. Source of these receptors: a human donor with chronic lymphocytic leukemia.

CDR3 loop: CASGSEQFF. CDR3 DNA: TGCGCCAGCGGGTCTGAGCAGTTCTTC. This chain uses TRBV10-1 with TRBJ2-1; D unclear. Germline assignment: CDR1 WNHNN and CDR2 SYGVQD (reference sequence). The CDR3 contains 9 residues. Trimming cost V 8 bases and J 9 bases, with 5 bases left between them.

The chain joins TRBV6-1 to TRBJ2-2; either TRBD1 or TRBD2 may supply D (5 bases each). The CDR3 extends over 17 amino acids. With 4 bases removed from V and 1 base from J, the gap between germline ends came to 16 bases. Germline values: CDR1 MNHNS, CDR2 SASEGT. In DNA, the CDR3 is TGTGCCAGCAGTGCCGGGACCGCAATTGTGAACACCGGGGAGCTGTTTTTT. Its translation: CASSAGTAIVNTGELFF.

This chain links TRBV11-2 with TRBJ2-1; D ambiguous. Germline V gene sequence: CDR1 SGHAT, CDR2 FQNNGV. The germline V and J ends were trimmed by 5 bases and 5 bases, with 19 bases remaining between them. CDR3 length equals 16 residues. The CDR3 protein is CASSTHGETSDNEQFF. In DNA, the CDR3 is TGTGCCAGCAGCACCCACGGCGAGACTTCGGACAATGAGCAGTTCTTC.

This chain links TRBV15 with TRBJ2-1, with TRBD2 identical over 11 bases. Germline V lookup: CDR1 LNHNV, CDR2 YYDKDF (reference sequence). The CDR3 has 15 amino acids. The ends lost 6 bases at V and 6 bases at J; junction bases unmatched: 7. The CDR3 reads CATRHSGRATNEQFF. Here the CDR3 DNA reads TGTGCCACCAGGCATAGCGGGAGGGCCACCAATGAGCAGTTCTTC.

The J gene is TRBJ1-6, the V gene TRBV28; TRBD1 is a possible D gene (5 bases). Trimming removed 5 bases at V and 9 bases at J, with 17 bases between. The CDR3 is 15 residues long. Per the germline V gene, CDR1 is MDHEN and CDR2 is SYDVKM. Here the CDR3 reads CASSPSAGLSSPLHF. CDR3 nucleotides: TGTGCCAGCAGTCCCTCGGCAGGGCTTAGTTCACCCCTCCACTTT. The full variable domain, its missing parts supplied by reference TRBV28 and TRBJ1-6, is DVKVTQSSRYLVKRTGEKVFLECVQDMDHENMFWYRQDPGLGLRLIYFSYDVKMKEKGDIPEGYSVSREKKERFSLILESASTNQTSMYLCASSPSAGLSSPLHFGNGTRLTVT.

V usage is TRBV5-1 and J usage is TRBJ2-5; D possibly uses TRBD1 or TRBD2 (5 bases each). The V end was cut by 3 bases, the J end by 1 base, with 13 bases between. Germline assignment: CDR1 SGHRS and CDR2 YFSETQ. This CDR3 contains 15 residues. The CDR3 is CASSSGTPLQETQYF. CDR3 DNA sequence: TGCGCCAGCAGCTCCGGGACCCCTCTCCAAGAGACCCAGTACTTC.

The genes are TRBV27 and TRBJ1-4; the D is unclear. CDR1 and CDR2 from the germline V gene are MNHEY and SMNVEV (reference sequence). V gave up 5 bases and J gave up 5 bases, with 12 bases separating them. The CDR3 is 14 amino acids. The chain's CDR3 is CASSPRGVNEKLFF. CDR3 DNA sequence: TGTGCCAGCAGTCCCCGCGGGGTAAATGAAAAACTGTTTTTT. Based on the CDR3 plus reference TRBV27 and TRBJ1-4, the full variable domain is EAQVTQNPRYLITVTGKKLTVTCSQNMNHEYMSWYRQDPGLGLRQIYYSMNVEVTDKGDVPEGYKVSRKEKRNFPLILESPSPNQTSLYFCASSPRGVNEKLFFGSGTQLSVL.

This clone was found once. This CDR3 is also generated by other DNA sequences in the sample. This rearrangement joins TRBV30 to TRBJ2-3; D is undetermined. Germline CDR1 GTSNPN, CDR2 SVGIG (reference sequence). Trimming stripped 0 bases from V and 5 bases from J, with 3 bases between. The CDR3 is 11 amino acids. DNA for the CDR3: TGTGCCTGGAGTGTAGGAGATACGCAGTATTTT. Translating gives CAWSVGDTQYF.

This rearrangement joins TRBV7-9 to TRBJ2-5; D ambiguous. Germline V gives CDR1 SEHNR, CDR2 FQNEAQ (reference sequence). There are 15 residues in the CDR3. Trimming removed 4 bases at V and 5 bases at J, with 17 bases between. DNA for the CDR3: TGTGCCAGCAGCTCGGGTCCCGTAAGTAGTGAGACCCAGTACTTC. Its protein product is CASSSGPVSSETQYF. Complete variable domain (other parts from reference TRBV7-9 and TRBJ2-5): DTGVSQNPRHKITKRGQNVTFRCDPISEHNRLYWYRQTLGQGPEFLTYFQNEAQLEKSRLLSDRFSAERPKGSFSTLEIQRTEQGDSAMYLCASSSGPVSSETQYFGPGTRLLVL.

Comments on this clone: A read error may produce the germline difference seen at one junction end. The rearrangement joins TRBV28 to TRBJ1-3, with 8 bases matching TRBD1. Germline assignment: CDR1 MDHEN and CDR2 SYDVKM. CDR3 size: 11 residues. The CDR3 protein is CASSSRTGHHF. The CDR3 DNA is TGTGCCAGCAGTTCCCGGACAGGGCATCACTTT.

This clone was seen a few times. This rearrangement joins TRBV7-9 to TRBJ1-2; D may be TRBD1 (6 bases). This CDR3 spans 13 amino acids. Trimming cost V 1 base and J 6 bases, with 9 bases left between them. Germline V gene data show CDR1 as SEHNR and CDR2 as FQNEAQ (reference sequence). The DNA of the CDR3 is TGTGCCAGCAGCTTAGTACAGGGCGATGGCTACACCTTC. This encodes CASSLVQGDGYTF.

The CDR3 DNA follows: TGTGCCAGTAGTGACGGGTCTTCCTACGAGCAGTACTTC. It specifies CASSDGSSYEQYF. V gene TRBV19 combines with J gene TRBJ2-7; D is unresolved. Trimming removed 5 bases from V and 1 base from J, with 9 bases in between. CDR1 is LNHDA and CDR2 is SQIVND in the germline V gene (reference sequence). The CDR3 loop spans 13 amino acids.

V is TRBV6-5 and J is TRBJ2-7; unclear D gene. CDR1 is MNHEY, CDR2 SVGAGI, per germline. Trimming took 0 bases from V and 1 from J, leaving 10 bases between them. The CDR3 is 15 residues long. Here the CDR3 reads CASSYSNLGSYEQYF. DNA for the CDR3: TGTGCCAGCAGTTACTCGAATCTCGGATCCTACGAGCAGTACTTC.

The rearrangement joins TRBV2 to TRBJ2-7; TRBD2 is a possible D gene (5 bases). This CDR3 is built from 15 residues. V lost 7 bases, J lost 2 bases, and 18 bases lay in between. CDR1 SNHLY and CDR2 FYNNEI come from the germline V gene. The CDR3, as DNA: TGTGCCAGCAAAAAAGAAGGTGGGGAGACCTACGAGCAGTACTTC. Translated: CASKKEGGETYEQYF. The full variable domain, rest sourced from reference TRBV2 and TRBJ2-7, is EPEVTQTPSHQVTQMGQEVILRCVPISNHLYFYWYRQILGQKVEFLVSFYNNEISEKSEIFDDQFSVERPDGSNFTLKIRSTKLEDSAMYFCASKKEGGETYEQYFGPGTRLTVT.

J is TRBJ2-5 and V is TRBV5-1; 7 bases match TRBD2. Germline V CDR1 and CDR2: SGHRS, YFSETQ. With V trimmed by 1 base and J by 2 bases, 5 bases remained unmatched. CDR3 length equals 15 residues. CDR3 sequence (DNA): TGCGCCAGCAGCTTGTCTAGCGGAGGACAAGAGACCCAGTACTTC. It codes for CASSLSSGGQETQYF.

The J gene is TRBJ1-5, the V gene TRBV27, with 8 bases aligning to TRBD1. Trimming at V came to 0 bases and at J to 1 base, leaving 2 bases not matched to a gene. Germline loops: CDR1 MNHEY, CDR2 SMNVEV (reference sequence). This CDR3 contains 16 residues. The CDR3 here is CASSLSTGESNQPQHF. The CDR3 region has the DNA TGTGCCAGCAGTTTATCGACAGGGGAAAGCAATCAGCCCCAGCATTTT.

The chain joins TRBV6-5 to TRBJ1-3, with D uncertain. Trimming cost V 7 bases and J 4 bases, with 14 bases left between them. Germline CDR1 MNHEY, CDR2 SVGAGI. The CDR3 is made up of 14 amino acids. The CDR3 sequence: CASISGGGGNTIYF. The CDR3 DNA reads TGTGCCAGCATTTCGGGCGGCGGGGGAAACACCATATATTTT.

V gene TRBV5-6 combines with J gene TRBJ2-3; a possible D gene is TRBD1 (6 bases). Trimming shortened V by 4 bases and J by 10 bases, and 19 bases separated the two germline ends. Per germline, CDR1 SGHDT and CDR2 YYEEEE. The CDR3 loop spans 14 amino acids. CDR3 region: CASSHRQARGAQYF. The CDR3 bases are TGTGCCAGCAGCCACAGACAGGCAAGAGGTGCGCAGTATTTT.

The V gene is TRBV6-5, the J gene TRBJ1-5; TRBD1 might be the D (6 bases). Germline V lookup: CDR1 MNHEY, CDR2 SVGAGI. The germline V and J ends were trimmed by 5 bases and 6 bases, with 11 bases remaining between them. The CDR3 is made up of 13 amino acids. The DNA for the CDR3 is TGTGCCAGCAGTCGAGGGGGGGGTCAGCCCCAGCATTTT. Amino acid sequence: CASSRGGGQPQHF.

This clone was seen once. This chain's CDR3 is CASSLLSTGELFF. The DNA of the CDR3 is TGTGCCAGCAGCTTGTTAAGCACCGGGGAGCTGTTTTTT. The V gene is TRBV11-3, the J gene TRBJ2-2; unclear D gene. There are 13 residues in the CDR3. V lost 3 bases to trimming and J lost 4 bases, with 6 bases between them. Germline CDR1 and CDR2: SGHNT and YENEEA.

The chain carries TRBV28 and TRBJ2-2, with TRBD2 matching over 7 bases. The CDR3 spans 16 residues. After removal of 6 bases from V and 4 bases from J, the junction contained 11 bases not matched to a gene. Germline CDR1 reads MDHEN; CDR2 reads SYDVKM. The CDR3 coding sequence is TGTGCCAGCAGCTTTAGGGAGGGCCTCGGCACCGGGGAGCTGTTTTTT. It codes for CASSFREGLGTGELFF.

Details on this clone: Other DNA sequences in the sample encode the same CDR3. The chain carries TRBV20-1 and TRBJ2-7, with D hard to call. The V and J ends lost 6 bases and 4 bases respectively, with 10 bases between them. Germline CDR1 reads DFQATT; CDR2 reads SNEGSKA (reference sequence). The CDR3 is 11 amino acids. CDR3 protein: CSASSEYEQYF. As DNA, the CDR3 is TGCAGTGCCAGTTCGGAATACGAGCAGTACTTC.

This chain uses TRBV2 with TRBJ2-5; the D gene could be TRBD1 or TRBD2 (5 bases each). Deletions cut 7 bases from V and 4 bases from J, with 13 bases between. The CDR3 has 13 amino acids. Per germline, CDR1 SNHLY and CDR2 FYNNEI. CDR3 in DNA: TGTGCCAGCAACAGGAGGTCGGGAGAGACCCAGTACTTC. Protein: CASNRRSGETQYF.